This TCR beta chain was documented in a study of T cells after yellow fever vaccination. TCRdb processed the 5' RACE reads anew with MiXCR; each CDR3 protein has one entry. The sample has 600,000 to 750,000 distinct CDR3 sequences; more than 9% are singletons. The sample holds a few counts of this clonotype. What it binds is not known. Study-wide findings and caveats: Post-booster reappearance was seen for most primary-vaccination clones (96% CD4, 80% to 90% CD8).

CDR1 and CDR2 (germline): KGHDR, SFDVKD. Trimming removed 6 bases at V and 2 bases at J, with 10 bases between. There are 13 residues in the CDR3. The origin of this receptor is a man younger than 45 who received the YFV17D yellow fever vaccine. The chain joins TRBV24-1 to TRBJ2-7; D is possibly TRBD1 (5 bases). This sample comprised PBMCs, obtained on the day of the yellow fever booster vaccination. The CDR3 here is CATSSTGTYEQYF. CDR3 DNA: TGTGCCACCAGTTCTACAGGAACCTACGAGCAGTACTTC.